The 7 T cell receptor beta chains below were found in one sample sequenced in a study of identical twins. One entry per CDR3 protein, called by TCRdb with MiXCR from the 5' RACE reads. The sample carries roughly 570,000 distinct CDR3 sequences, 9.6% recorded once. Separately, the same data were catalogued under a study of yellow fever vaccine responses in identical twins.

Sample: PBMCs. Receptor source: a woman younger than 30 in good health.

This clonotype occurred many times. This chain connects TRBV10-3 to TRBJ2-7, with D perhaps matching TRBD1 or TRBD2 (6 bases each). Looked up from germline, CDR1 is ENHRY and CDR2 is SYGVKD. CDR3 length: 14 residues. Trimming took 2 bases from V and 5 from J, leaving 13 bases between them. In DNA, the CDR3 is TGTGCCATCAGTGAGCGGGGGCAGGGGAACGAGCAGTACTTC. Translation gives CAISERGQGNEQYF.

This clonotype was seen only a few times. The chain has TRBV24-1 and TRBJ2-3; unclear D gene. The CDR3 is 14 amino acids. Trimming removed 2 bases at V and 2 bases at J, with 7 bases between. Germline loops: CDR1 KGHDR, CDR2 SFDVKD. The CDR3 nucleotides read TGTGCCACCAGTGATTCCCGAGACACAGATACGCAGTATTTT. It translates to CATSDSRDTDTQYF.

The chain uses TRBV27 and TRBJ2-3, with a tentative D call TRBD1 (5 bases). V was shortened by 2 bases and J by 6 bases, with 12 bases between the two germline ends. The CDR3 has 14 amino acids. CDR1 is MNHEY, CDR2 SMNVEV, per germline (reference sequence). CDR3 in DNA: TGTGCCAGCAGTTTACAGGGCGCCGTGGATACGCAGTATTTT. It specifies CASSLQGAVDTQYF.

This clonotype was recorded at least ten times. The rearrangement links TRBV29-1 to TRBJ2-2; perhaps TRBD1 as D (5 bases). Germline V gives CDR1 SQVTM, CDR2 ANQGSEA. Trimming took off 3 bases at V and 0 bases at J, with 11 bases between the two ends. CDR3 length equals 15 residues. The CDR3: CSVEAATANTGELFF. The CDR3 region has the DNA TGCAGCGTTGAGGCCGCGACAGCGAACACCGGGGAGCTGTTTTTT.

The chain couples TRBV4-3 to TRBJ2-3; D remains ambiguous. CDR3 length: 13 amino acids. Trimming took 3 bases from V and 6 from J, leaving 10 bases between them. CDR1 LGHNA and CDR2 YSLEER come from the germline V gene. The CDR3 sequence: CASSQDPLDTQYF. The CDR3 region has the DNA TGCGCCAGCAGCCAGGACCCTTTGGATACGCAGTATTTT.

This clonotype was picked up a small number of times. At one of its ends the junction is not consistent with the germline gene, which may arise from a read error. The chain recombines TRBV6-5 with TRBJ2-5; TRBD1 matches at 8 bases. The CDR3 extends over 11 amino acids. Germline V gene sequence: CDR1 MNHEY, CDR2 SVGAGI. The CDR3 spells CASSLGQALHF. The CDR3 bases are TGTGCCAGCAGTTTGGGACAGGCGCTACACTTC.

This clonotype has more than one count but fewer than ten. The V and J genes are TRBV20-1 and TRBJ1-6, with no clear D. This CDR3 comprises 14 residues. Germline V lookup: CDR1 DFQATT, CDR2 SNEGSKA (reference sequence). V shed 6 bases and J shed 8 bases, with 17 bases lying between them. CDR3 DNA sequence: TGCAGTGCCCCCTTGGCAGAGAGGGATTCACCCCTCCACTTT. This translates into CSAPLAERDSPLHF.